This TCR beta chain is drawn from a study of shared clonotypes between healthy human individuals. The overall study: Contributing individuals were a couple of females and three males aged 18 to 49.

Notes on the study in general: Sorted-subset sequencing, rarefaction showed, was incomplete despite large depth. Specimens sampled were limited to blood, with tissue repertoires likely differing.

Naive CD8 cells were CD45RO-negative, positively selected for CCR7, excluding terminally differentiated effector memory CD45RA+ cells. V lost 0 bases, J lost 2 bases, and 14 bases lay in between. The CDR3 contains 16 residues. Germline V CDR1 and CDR2: MNHEY, SVGAGI. With respect to this clone: Its antigen remains unidentified. The same CDR3 arises from other DNA sequences in this sample as well.

At a deep level, the assay was run. Clones were read by immunoSEQ multiplex PCR, and TCRdb kept only the in-frame ones, dropping some. The sample yields some 2,000,000 clones, less than 95% seen once. The receptor comes from a man younger than 35 in good health. The source material was naive CD8+ T cells sorted from blood. The V call is TRBV6-5, the J call TRBJ2-7; D is ambiguous. CDR3 loop: CASSYSAGEAAYEQYF. CDR3 DNA: TGTGCCAGCAGTTACTCGGCAGGAGAAGCCGCCTACGAGCAGTACTTC.